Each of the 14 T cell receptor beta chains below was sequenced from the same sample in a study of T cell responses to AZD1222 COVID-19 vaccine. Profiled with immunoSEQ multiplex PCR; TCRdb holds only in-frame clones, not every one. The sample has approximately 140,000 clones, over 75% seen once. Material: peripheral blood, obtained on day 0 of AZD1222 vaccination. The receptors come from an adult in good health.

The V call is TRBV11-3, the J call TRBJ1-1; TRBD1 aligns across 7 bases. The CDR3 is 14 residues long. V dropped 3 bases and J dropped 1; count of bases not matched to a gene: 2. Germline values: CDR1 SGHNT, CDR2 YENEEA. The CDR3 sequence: CASSLWTGNTEAFF. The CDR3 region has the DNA TGTGCCAGCAGCTTGTGGACAGGGAACACTGAAGCTTTCTTT.

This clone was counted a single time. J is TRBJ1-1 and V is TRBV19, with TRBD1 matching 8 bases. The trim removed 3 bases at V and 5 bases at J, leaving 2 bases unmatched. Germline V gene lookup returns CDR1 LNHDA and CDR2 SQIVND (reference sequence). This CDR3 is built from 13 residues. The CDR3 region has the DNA TGTGCCAGTAGTATGGACAGGGAAACTGAAGCTTTCTTT. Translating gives CASSMDRETEAFF.

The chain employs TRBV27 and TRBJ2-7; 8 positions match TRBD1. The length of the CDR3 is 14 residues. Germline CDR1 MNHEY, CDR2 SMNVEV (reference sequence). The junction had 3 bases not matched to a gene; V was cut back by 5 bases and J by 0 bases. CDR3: CASSAGGYSYEQYF. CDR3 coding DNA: TGTGCCAGCAGTGCAGGGGGCTACTCCTACGAGCAGTACTTC.

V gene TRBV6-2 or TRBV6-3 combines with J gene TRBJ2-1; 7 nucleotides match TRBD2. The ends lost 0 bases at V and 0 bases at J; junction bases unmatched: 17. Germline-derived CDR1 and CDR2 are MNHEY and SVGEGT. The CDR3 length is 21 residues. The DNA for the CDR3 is TGTGCCAGCAGTTACTCCCCCCGGGAGCTAGCGGAGGGGAGCTCCTACAATGAGCAGTTCTTC. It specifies CASSYSPRELAEGSSYNEQFF.

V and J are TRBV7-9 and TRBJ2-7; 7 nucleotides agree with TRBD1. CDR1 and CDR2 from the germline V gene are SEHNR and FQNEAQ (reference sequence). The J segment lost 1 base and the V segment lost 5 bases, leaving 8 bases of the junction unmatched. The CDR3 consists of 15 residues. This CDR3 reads CASSPIQGKSYEQYF. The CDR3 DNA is TGTGCCAGCAGCCCAATACAGGGGAAGTCCTACGAGCAGTACTTC.

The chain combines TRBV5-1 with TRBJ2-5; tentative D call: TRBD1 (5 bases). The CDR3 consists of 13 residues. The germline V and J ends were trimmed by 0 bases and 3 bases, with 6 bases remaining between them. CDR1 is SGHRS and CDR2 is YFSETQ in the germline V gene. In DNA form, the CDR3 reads TGCGCCAGCAGCTTGGGCAGGGAAGAGACCCAGTACTTC. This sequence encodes CASSLGREETQYF.

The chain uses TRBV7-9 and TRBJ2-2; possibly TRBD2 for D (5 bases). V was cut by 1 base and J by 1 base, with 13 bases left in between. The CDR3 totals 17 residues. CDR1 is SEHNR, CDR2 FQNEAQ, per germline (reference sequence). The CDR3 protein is CASSLGGAEKNTGELFF. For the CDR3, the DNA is TGTGCCAGCAGCTTAGGCGGAGCGGAGAAGAACACCGGGGAGCTGTTTTTT.

The CDR3 reads CATVRALSYNEQFF. The CDR3 nucleotides read TGTGCCACCGTTCGGGCCCTTTCCTACAATGAGCAGTTCTTC. The chain uses TRBV7-9 and TRBJ2-1; no clear D gene. The CDR3 spans 14 residues. The V end lost 10 bases, the J end lost 1 base, and 14 bases lay between the germline ends. The V gene's germline CDR1 is SEHNR and CDR2 FQNEAQ (reference sequence).

The CDR3 loop reads CASSLASYNQPQHF. The CDR3 nucleotides read TGTGCCAGCAGCTTAGCAAGCTACAATCAGCCCCAGCATTTT. V is TRBV7-2 and J is TRBJ1-5; D unclear. V was cut by 0 bases and J by 3 bases, with 6 bases left in between. The length of the CDR3 is 14 residues. From germline, CDR1 is SGHTA and CDR2 FQGNSA.

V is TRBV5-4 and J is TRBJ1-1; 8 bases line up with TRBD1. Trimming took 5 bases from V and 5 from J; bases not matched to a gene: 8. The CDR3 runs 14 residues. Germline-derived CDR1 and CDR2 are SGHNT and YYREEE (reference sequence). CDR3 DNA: TGTGCCAGCAGTCCTACAGGGGGAAGGACTGAAGCTTTCTTT. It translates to CASSPTGGRTEAFF. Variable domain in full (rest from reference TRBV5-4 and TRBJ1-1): ETGVTQSPTHLIKTRGQQVTLRCSSQSGHNTVSWYQQALGQGPQFIFQYYREEENGRGNFPPRFSGLQFPNYSSELNVNALELDDSALYLCASSPTGGRTEAFFGQGTRLTVV.

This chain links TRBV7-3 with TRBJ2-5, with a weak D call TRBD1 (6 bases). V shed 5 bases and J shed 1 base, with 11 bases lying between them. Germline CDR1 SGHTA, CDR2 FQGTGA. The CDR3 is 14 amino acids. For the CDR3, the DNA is TGTGCCAGCAGCCCGCAGGGGACCCAAGAGACCCAGTACTTC. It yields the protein CASSPQGTQETQYF.

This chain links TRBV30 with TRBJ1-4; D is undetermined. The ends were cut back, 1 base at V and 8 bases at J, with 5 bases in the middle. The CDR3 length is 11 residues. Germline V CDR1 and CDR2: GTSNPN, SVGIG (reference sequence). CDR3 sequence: CAWSAVEKLFF. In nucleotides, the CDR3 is TGTGCCTGGAGTGCGGTGGAAAAACTGTTTTTT. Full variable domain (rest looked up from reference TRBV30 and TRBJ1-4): SQTIHQWPATLVQPVGSPLSLECTVEGTSNPNLYWYRQAAGRGLQLLFYSVGIGQISSEVPQNLSASRPQDRQFILSSKKLLLSDSGFYLCAWSAVEKLFFGSGTQLSVL.

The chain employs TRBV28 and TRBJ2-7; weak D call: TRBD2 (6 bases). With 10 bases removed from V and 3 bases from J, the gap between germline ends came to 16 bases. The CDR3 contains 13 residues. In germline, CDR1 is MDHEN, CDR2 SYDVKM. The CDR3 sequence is CAIGEVSSYEQYF. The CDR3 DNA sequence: TGTGCCATCGGGGAGGTTAGCAGCTACGAGCAGTACTTC.

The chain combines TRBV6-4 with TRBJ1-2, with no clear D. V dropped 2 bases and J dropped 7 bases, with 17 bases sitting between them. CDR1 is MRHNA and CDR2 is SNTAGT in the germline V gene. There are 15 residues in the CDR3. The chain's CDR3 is CASSDPGQPGSGYTF. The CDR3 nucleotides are TGTGCCAGCAGTGACCCGGGTCAGCCGGGGTCTGGCTACACCTTC.